This passage covers 5 T cell receptor beta chains from one sample sequenced in a study of blood T cell repertoires in COVID-19. Repertoires were generated with immunoSEQ multiplex PCR, while TCRdb's copy carries only in-frame clones and drops some. The profile shows around 76,000 clones, 65% to 85% of them singletons. The specimen sequenced was peripheral blood. The receptors derive from a man aged 45-65 years with COVID-19, enrolled during active disease.

The genes are TRBV18 and TRBJ2-3, with 10 bases aligning to TRBD1. The CDR3 has 15 residues. The ends lost 3 bases at V and 2 bases at J; junction bases unmatched: 2. The germline V gene encodes CDR1 KGHSH and CDR2 LQKENI. The CDR3 coding sequence is TGTGCCAGCTCACCGGACAGGGGGGTCACAGATACGCAGTATTTT. Its protein is CASSPDRGVTDTQYF. The full variable domain, rest sourced from reference TRBV18 and TRBJ2-3, is NAGVMQNPRHLVRRRGQEARLRCSPMKGHSHVYWYRQLPEEGLKFMVYLQKENIIDESGMPKERFSAEFPKEGPSILRIQQVVRGDSAAYFCASSPDRGVTDTQYFGPGTRLTVL.

This chain joins TRBV7-2 and TRBJ2-7, with D possibly matching TRBD1 (6 bases). Germline CDR1 is SGHTA and CDR2 is FQGNSA. Trimming took 5 bases from V and 4 from J, leaving 15 bases between them. The CDR3 sequence is 14 residues long. As DNA, the CDR3 is TGTGCCAGCAGCCGCGGTCCGGACAGTTACGAGCAGTACTTC. It is translated as CASSRGPDSYEQYF.

The rearrangement uses TRBV11-2 and TRBJ2-1; D is ambiguous. Germline CDR1 SGHAT, CDR2 FQNNGV. Between the trimmed V and J ends, which lost 5 bases and 6 bases, there was a span of 8 bases. The CDR3 loop spans 12 amino acids. CDR3 DNA sequence: TGTGCCAGCAGCAGACTCGGCAATGAGCAGTTCTTC. Amino acid sequence: CASSRLGNEQFF. Full variable domain (missing parts from reference TRBV11-2 and TRBJ2-1): EAGVAQSPRYKIIEKRQSVAFWCNPISGHATLYWYQQILGQGPKLLIQFQNNGVVDDSQLPKDRFSAERLKGVDSTLKIQPAKLEDSAVYLCASSRLGNEQFFGPGTRLTVL.

V and J are TRBV18 and TRBJ2-7; 9 positions match TRBD1. V dropped 4 bases and J dropped 3; count of bases not matched to a gene: 10. This CDR3 contains 16 residues. Germline CDR1 reads KGHSH; CDR2 reads LQKENI. CDR3 in amino acids: CASSRLPGQGFYEQYF. CDR3 bases: TGTGCCAGCTCACGCCTCCCGGGACAGGGATTCTACGAGCAGTACTTC.

This chain links TRBV9 with TRBJ1-6, with D tentatively TRBD1 (5 bases). The CDR3 length is 14 residues. The V end was cut by 0 bases, the J end by 8 bases, with 9 bases between. Germline values: CDR1 SGDLS, CDR2 YYNGEE. CDR3 nucleotide sequence: TGTGCCAGCAGCGTAGTACAGGTGGATTCACCCCTCCACTTT. The encoded protein is CASSVVQVDSPLHF.